This entry lists 32 T cell receptor beta chains sequenced from one sample in a study of breast tumors, draining lymph nodes, adjacent tissues. TCRdb independently ran MiXCR on the multiplex PCR reads; one entry per CDR3 protein. The repertoire has approximately 300,000 distinct CDR3 sequences, about 30% of them found once; the top ten carry around 1%. Samples came from axillary lymph nodes draining the breast cancer. The material sequenced was axillary lymph node tissue. The receptors come from a female donor with breast cancer. Some clones in this sample may be carry-over from other donors' samples.

This clonotype occurred many times. V and J are TRBV7-2 and TRBJ1-5; the D gene is possibly TRBD1 (5 bases). The CDR3 runs to 14 residues. Trimming removed 0 bases at V and 5 bases at J, with 8 bases between. CDR1 and CDR2 (germline): SGHTA, FQGNSA. The CDR3 nucleotides read TGTGCCAGCAGCTTAGCGTGGGGGGATCAGCCCCAGCATTTT. Protein product: CASSLAWGDQPQHF.

The V gene is TRBV5-8, the J gene TRBJ2-2; D remains ambiguous. The CDR3 consists of 17 residues. The germline V gene has CDR1 SGHTS and CDR2 YDEGEE. V lost 4 bases to trimming and J lost 2 bases, with 18 bases between them. For the CDR3, the DNA is TGTGCCAGCAGCCCGGATTCCGCGACTCCTAACACCGGGGAGCTGTTTTTT. This sequence encodes CASSPDSATPNTGELFF.

This clonotype was counted at least ten times. V and J are TRBV12-3 or TRBV12-4 and TRBJ2-7, with 9 bases matching TRBD1. The CDR3 runs 13 residues. Trimming cost V 6 bases and J 5 bases; bases outside gene matches: 5. The CDR3 loop is CASRRTGADEQYF. CDR3 DNA sequence: TGTGCCAGCAGACGGACAGGGGCGGACGAGCAGTACTTC.

At least ten counts were recorded for this clonotype. This chain links TRBV6-5 with TRBJ2-2; TRBD2 matches at 7 bases. This CDR3 is built from 15 residues. CDR1 MNHEY and CDR2 SVGAGI come from the germline V gene. The junction had 3 bases not matched to a gene; V was cut back by 4 bases and J by 1 base. CDR3 sequence: CASSSRTRNTGELFF. CDR3 DNA: TGTGCCAGCAGTTCCCGGACTAGGAACACCGGGGAGCTGTTTTTT.

This clonotype was seen once. It is likely a read error, because the conserved phenylalanine at the end of the CDR3 is missing. No DNA is shown, since the ends of the CDR3 on it are uncertain; the CDR3 is the one TCRdb lists. J is TRBJ2-6 and V is TRBV7-9; TRBD2, the table's D call, was not compared with the DNA. The CDR3 region is 12 residues in length, termini included. The germline V gene has CDR1 SEHNR and CDR2 FQNEAQ (reference sequence). The CDR3 loop reads CASSSLPGLAAL.

With regard to this clonotype: This may come from a read error, since a much larger clone is one base off. This chain uses TRBV4-1 with TRBJ1-3, with 7 bases matching TRBD1. From germline, CDR1 is MGHRA and CDR2 YSYEKL. CDR3 length: 18 residues. With V trimmed by 3 bases and J by 0 bases, 11 bases remained unmatched. Here the CDR3 reads CASSHRPPGQSSGNTIYF. The CDR3 coding sequence is TGCGCCAGCAGCCACCGACCCCCGGGACAGAGCTCTGGAAACACCATATATTTT.

The chain couples TRBV6-5 to TRBJ1-1; D not certain. CDR1 is MNHEY, CDR2 SVGAGI, per germline. The germline V and J ends were trimmed by 6 bases and 3 bases, with 11 bases remaining between them. The CDR3 loop spans 13 amino acids. CDR3 amino acids: CASRSNIYTEAFF. CDR3 DNA: TGTGCCAGCAGATCCAATATTTACACTGAAGCTTTCTTT.

The chain carries TRBV2 and TRBJ2-6; a possible D gene is TRBD1 (5 bases). The CDR3 runs to 12 residues. Germline lookup yields CDR1 SNHLY and CDR2 FYNNEI. V was shortened by 5 bases and J by 11 bases, with 10 bases between the two germline ends. CDR3 bases: TGTGCCAGCAGTCAGACAGCCTACGTCCTGACTTTC. This sequence encodes CASSQTAYVLTF.

At least ten counts were recorded for this clonotype. The V and J genes are TRBV5-1 and TRBJ2-5; D uncertain. The germline CDR1 and CDR2 sequences are SGHRS and YFSETQ. This CDR3 comprises 15 residues. Trimming left V 0 bases short and J 1 base short, with 10 bases between. The CDR3 DNA sequence: TGCGCCAGCAGCTTGGGCCAGGACCGCCAAGAGACCCAGTACTTC. Encoded protein: CASSLGQDRQETQYF. The variable domain in full, completed from reference TRBV5-1 and TRBJ2-5, reads KAGVTQTPRYLIKTRGQQVTLSCSPISGHRSVSWYQQTPGQGLQFLFEYFSETQRNKGNFPGRFSGRQFSNSRSEMNVSTLELGDSALYLCASSLGQDRQETQYFGPGTRLLVL.

This clonotype was detected only once. At one boundary the junction diverges from the germline segment, which might be a read error. The rearrangement links TRBV24-1 to TRBJ2-2; a possible D gene is TRBD2 (7 bases). Per germline, CDR1 KGHDR and CDR2 SFDVKD. This CDR3 contains 15 residues. This CDR3 is CATSDWGGNTGELSF. CDR3 in DNA: TGTGCCACCAGCGATTGGGGGGGCAACACCGGGGAGCTGTCTTTT.

The table lists this clonotype with a few counts. This rearrangement joins TRBV18 to TRBJ2-7; TRBD2 matches 13 bases. Trimming at V came to 5 bases and at J to 5 bases, leaving 3 bases not matched to a gene. This CDR3 spans 14 amino acids. Germline CDR1 and CDR2: KGHSH and LQKENI. The CDR3 protein is CASSGLAGDHEQYF. CDR3 DNA sequence: TGTGCCAGCTCAGGACTAGCGGGAGACCACGAGCAGTACTTC.

As for this clonotype: A much more abundant neighbour one base away suggests this may be a read error. The gene calls are TRBV5-4 and TRBJ2-5; a weak D match, TRBD2 (6 bases). CDR3 length equals 16 residues. Germline assignment: CDR1 SGHNT and CDR2 YYREEE (reference sequence). V gave up 0 bases and J gave up 5 bases, with 17 bases separating them. CDR3 region: CASSLAAAGYGETQYF. CDR3 sequence (DNA): TGTGCCAGCAGCTTGGCCGCGGCGGGGTATGGGGAGACCCAGTACTTC.

This clonotype came up many times. The chain joins TRBV12-3 or TRBV12-4 to TRBJ2-1, with a weak D call TRBD2 (6 bases). Trimming took off 6 bases at V and 4 bases at J, with 22 bases between the two ends. The CDR3 runs 17 residues. This CDR3 is CASSEKWRGSAYNEQFF. The CDR3 DNA follows: TGTGCCAGCAGCGAAAAATGGAGGGGTTCAGCTTACAATGAGCAGTTCTTC.

The V call is TRBV10-3, the J call TRBJ1-6; 9 nucleotides match TRBD1. CDR3 length: 15 amino acids. CDR1 is ENHRY and CDR2 is SYGVKD in the germline V gene. J was trimmed by 5 bases and V by 3 bases; bases with no gene match: 2. The CDR3 here is CAISEQGANNSPLHF. CDR3 DNA sequence: TGTGCCATCAGTGAACAGGGGGCAAATAATTCACCCCTCCACTTT.

A note on this clonotype: Given a much more abundant clone one base away, this may be a read error. V is TRBV5-1 and J is TRBJ2-7, with D perhaps matching TRBD2 (5 bases). Per germline, CDR1 SGHRS and CDR2 YFSETQ. This CDR3 is 12 amino acids long. The CDR3 nucleotides are TGCGCCAGCAAGGGTCTGGCTGGGGAGCACTACTTC. Translation gives CASKGLAGEHYF.

This chain uses TRBV6-2 or TRBV6-3 with TRBJ2-1, with D possibly matching TRBD2 (5 bases). CDR3 length: 11 amino acids. Germline CDR1 MNHEY, CDR2 SVGEGT. The V end was cut by 5 bases, the J end by 9 bases, with 8 bases between. The CDR3 DNA reads as TGTGCCAGCAGTAGCGGTCCTGAGCAGTTCTTC. Residues: CASSSGPEQFF.

On this clonotype itself: A clone one base away is much larger, so this may be a read error. The chain employs TRBV20-1 and TRBJ2-7, with 8 bases that match TRBD1. Per germline, CDR1 DFQATT and CDR2 SNEGSKA (reference sequence). The CDR3 length is 15 residues. Losses at the gene ends were 3 bases for V and 5 bases for J; bases not matched to a gene: 12. The CDR3 nucleotides read TGCAGTGCTAGTGGACAGGGCTGGTTCACTGACGAGCAGTACTTC. It translates to CSASGQGWFTDEQYF.

This clonotype has a count of ten or more. The V gene is TRBV5-4, the J gene TRBJ2-6, with TRBD2 identical over 8 bases. Germline assignment: CDR1 SGHNT and CDR2 YYREEE (reference sequence). CDR3 length: 17 amino acids. V trimming: 4 bases; J trimming: 0 bases; junction bases outside the gene matches: 6. CDR3 protein: CASSPGGGPSGANVLTF. The CDR3 nucleotides read TGTGCCAGCAGCCCCGGGGGGGGGCCCTCTGGGGCCAACGTCCTGACTTTC.

This clonotype was picked up many times. The V and J genes are TRBV19 and TRBJ2-1, with D uncertain. This CDR3 region has 12 residues. V was shortened by 6 bases and J by 3 bases, with 6 bases between the two germline ends. The germline V gene encodes CDR1 LNHDA and CDR2 SQIVND (reference sequence). DNA for the CDR3: TGTGCCAGTAGAGGCGTCTACAATGAGCAGTTCTTC. The encoded protein is CASRGVYNEQFF.

The CDR3 nucleotides read TGTGCCAGCAGCCTCCGCAGGATGCACGAGCATTTT. Protein product: CASSLRRMHEHF. The chain links TRBV7-9 to TRBJ1-5; D unclear. This CDR3 is built from 12 residues. The V and J ends lost 5 bases and 14 bases respectively, with 16 bases between them. From germline, CDR1 is SEHNR and CDR2 FQNEAQ (reference sequence).

The V call is TRBV29-1, the J call TRBJ2-7; the match to TRBD1 covers 9 bases. The CDR3 consists of 14 residues. After removal of 4 bases from V and 2 bases from J, the junction contained 6 bases not matched to a gene. Germline V CDR1 and CDR2: SQVTM, ANQGSEA. The CDR3 bases are TGCAGCGTTGTGAACTGGGACAGGGCCTACGAGCAGTACTTC. Its protein is CSVVNWDRAYEQYF.

This clonotype was counted at least ten times. The rearrangement uses TRBV25-1 and TRBJ1-6; 7 bases map to TRBD1. With 5 bases clipped from V and 7 bases from J, the junction kept 5 bases outside the gene matches. This CDR3 is 14 amino acids long. Germline V gene sequence: CDR1 MGHDK, CDR2 SYGVNS. As DNA, the CDR3 is TGTGCCAGCAGTAGCCGGGACAGCAATTCACCCCTCCACTTT. This codes for CASSSRDSNSPLHF.

In this sample, this clonotype turned up a few times. The rearrangement joins TRBV12-3 or TRBV12-4 to TRBJ1-2; 8 nucleotides agree with TRBD1. With V trimmed by 5 bases and J by 1 base, 9 bases remained unmatched. The CDR3 sequence is 16 residues long. CDR3 residues: CASSHDRGTYNYGYTF. In nucleotides, the CDR3 is TGTGCCAGCAGTCACGACAGGGGAACATATAACTATGGCTACACCTTC.

Concerning this clonotype itself: A much larger clone lies one base from this, so it may be a read error. The V gene is TRBV30, the J gene TRBJ1-6; unclear D gene. The CDR3 runs to 13 residues. Germline V CDR1 and CDR2: GTSNPN, SVGIG (reference sequence). The CDR3 here is CAWRGSYNSPPHF. Written as DNA, the CDR3 is TGTGCCTGGAGGGGGTCCTATAATTCACCCCCCCACTTT. The whole variable domain, filled in from reference TRBV30 and TRBJ1-6, reads SQTIHQWPATLVQPVGSPLSLECTVEGTSNPNLYWYRQAAGRGLQLLFYSVGIGQISSEVPQNLSASRPQDRQFILSSKKLLLSDSGFYLCAWRGSYNSPPHFGNGTRLTVT.

This clonotype showed up many times. In nucleotides, the CDR3 is TGTGCCAGCAGTTTATCGACTGGACAGGGTACTGACAGCCAGTACTTC. Its protein product is CASSLSTGQGTDSQYF. The chain has TRBV27 and TRBJ2-5; TRBD1 matches 8 bases. The length of the CDR3 is 16 residues. CDR1 MNHEY and CDR2 SMNVEV come from the germline V gene (reference sequence). The junction had 13 bases not matched to a gene; V was cut back by 0 bases and J by 10 bases.

The chain has TRBV7-2 and TRBJ2-5; no clear D. V was shortened by 1 base and J by 7 bases, with 7 bases between the two germline ends. This CDR3 has 12 residues. Germline assignment: CDR1 SGHTA and CDR2 FQGNSA. In nucleotides, the CDR3 is TGTGCCAGCAGCTTAGGTTGGGGGACCCAGTACTTC. It translates to CASSLGWGTQYF.

The V and J genes are TRBV11-2 and TRBJ2-5; D is perhaps TRBD2 (6 bases). Trimming took off 3 bases at V and 4 bases at J, with 12 bases between the two ends. Per germline, CDR1 SGHAT and CDR2 FQNNGV. The CDR3 totals 14 residues. DNA of the CDR3: TGTGCCAGCAGCTTTTTGGGAGCGGGAGAGACCCAGTACTTC. Protein product: CASSFLGAGETQYF.

This clonotype was seen ten or more times. V gene TRBV5-8 combines with J gene TRBJ1-2; D possibly corresponds to TRBD1 (5 bases). This CDR3 has 13 residues. Germline CDR1 SGHTS, CDR2 YDEGEE. The V end was cut by 2 bases, the J end by 4 bases, with 9 bases between. The CDR3 sequence: CASSFRGTYGYTF. CDR3 in DNA: TGTGCCAGCAGCTTCCGGGGGACCTATGGCTACACCTTC.

This clonotype was detected many times. The chain recombines TRBV6-4 with TRBJ2-7; D uncertain. The CDR3 is 16 amino acids. Deletions cut 0 bases from V and 1 base from J, with 13 bases between. CDR1 and CDR2 (germline): MRHNA, SNTAGT. CDR3 region: CASSDSPPEESYEQYF. The CDR3 coding sequence is TGTGCCAGCAGTGACTCTCCCCCAGAGGAATCCTACGAGCAGTACTTC.

This clonotype appeared many times. The gene calls are TRBV7-9 and TRBJ2-5; D might be TRBD2 (6 bases). V was cut by 7 bases and J by 5 bases, with 8 bases left in between. This CDR3 has 11 residues. In germline, CDR1 is SEHNR, CDR2 FQNEAQ (reference sequence). CDR3 bases: TGTGCCAGCACCCGGGAGGAGACCCAGTACTTC. Translating it yields CASTREETQYF.

Ten or more counts support this clonotype. V is TRBV10-2 and J is TRBJ1-6; 9 bases match TRBD1. CDR1 and CDR2 from the germline V gene are WSHSY and SAAADI. CDR3 length equals 15 residues. V shed 3 bases, J shed 5 bases, and the junction held 2 bases outside the gene matches. CDR3 nucleotide sequence: TGCGCCAGCAGTGAACAGGGGGCAAATAATTCACCCCTCCACTTT. Protein product: CASSEQGANNSPLHF.

This clonotype has only one observation. The chain recombines TRBV13 with TRBJ1-6, with TRBD1 matching over 7 bases. V dropped 5 bases and J dropped 6; count of bases not matched to a gene: 10. The CDR3 spans 16 residues. CDR1 is PRHDT, CDR2 FYEKMQ, per germline (reference sequence). CDR3 amino acids: CASSPRGEGANSPLHF. The CDR3 DNA reads as TGTGCCAGCAGCCCGCGCGGGGAGGGGGCTAATTCACCCCTCCACTTT.